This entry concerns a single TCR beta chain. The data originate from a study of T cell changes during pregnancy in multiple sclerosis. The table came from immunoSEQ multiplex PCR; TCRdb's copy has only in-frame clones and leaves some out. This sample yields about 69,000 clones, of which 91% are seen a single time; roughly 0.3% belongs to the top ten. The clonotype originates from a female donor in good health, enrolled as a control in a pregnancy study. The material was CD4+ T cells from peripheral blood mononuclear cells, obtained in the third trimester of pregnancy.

CDR3 in amino acids: CASSRVGGNQPQHF. The CDR3 DNA is TGTGCCAGCAGCCGAGTTGGGGGGAATCAGCCCCAGCATTTT. V usage is TRBV7-9 and J usage is TRBJ1-5, with D possibly being TRBD1 (5 bases). V was shortened by 5 bases and J by 4 bases, with 12 bases between the two germline ends. The CDR3 contains 14 residues. The germline CDR1 and CDR2 sequences are SEHNR and FQNEAQ (reference sequence).